A single TCR beta chain is shown here with its context. The CDR3 totals 15 residues. V gave up 4 bases and J gave up 5 bases; unmatched junction bases: 8. Germline-derived CDR1 and CDR2 are MNHEY and SVGEGT. The source of the sample is a study of blood T cell repertoires in COVID-19. Study-level information: Acute and convalescent COVID-19 specimens originated in the United States, Italy and Spain. Sample material is recorded as cDNA or gDNA derived from T cells, B-cell-depleted T cells, or PBMCs.

In the original processing: For nucleated cells, counts were estimated from reference gene primer amplification. Repertoires were generated with immunoSEQ multiplex PCR, while TCRdb's copy carries only in-frame clones and drops some. V and J calls and clone size are given by that table; D and trimming were obtained from the DNA. The sample includes approximately 69,000 clones, 60% to 80% of them seen just once. The TCR originated in a human donor in a cohort sampled during active COVID-19. The rearrangement uses TRBV6-2 or TRBV6-3 and TRBJ2-5; 9 positions agree with TRBD2. The specimen was peripheral blood. The CDR3 DNA follows: TGTGCCAGCAGTTGGAGCGGGGGGACCCGGGAGACCCAGTACTTC. It yields the protein CASSWSGGTRETQYF.